The 23 T cell receptor beta chains below all came from one sample that was sequenced in a study of blood T cell repertoires in COVID-19. Sequencing was performed with immunoSEQ multiplex PCR; in TCRdb, only in-frame clones are kept and a portion is missing. The sample yields roughly 64,000 clones, under 80% seen once. Sequencing was carried out using PBMCs or T cells enriched from blood (not recorded which). All receptors derive from a woman aged 60-70 years who had been exposed to COVID-19.

A few counts support this clone. The rearrangement links TRBV19 to TRBJ1-5; D is uncertain. V was cut by 3 bases and J by 4 bases, with 10 bases left in between. Germline lookup yields CDR1 LNHDA and CDR2 SQIVND (reference sequence). The CDR3 is made up of 14 amino acids. In DNA, the CDR3 is TGTGCCAGTAGTATCAATTACGGGAATCAGCCCCAGCATTTT. It codes for CASSINYGNQPQHF. The whole variable domain, filled in from reference TRBV19 and TRBJ1-5, reads DGGITQSPKYLFRKEGQNVTLSCEQNLNHDAMYWYRQDPGQGLRLIYYSQIVNDFQKGDIAEGYSVSREKKESFPLTVTSAQKNPTAFYLCASSINYGNQPQHFGDGTRLSIL.

The chain uses TRBV19 and TRBJ1-5, with D tentatively TRBD1 (5 bases). The CDR3 loop spans 15 amino acids. Germline CDR1 is LNHDA and CDR2 is SQIVND (reference sequence). Deletions cut 7 bases from V and 4 bases from J, with 17 bases between. The CDR3 coding sequence is TGTGCCAGTACACCTATCGGGACTGGGAATCAGCCCCAGCATTTT. Translating gives CASTPIGTGNQPQHF.

The V gene is TRBV11-2, the J gene TRBJ2-1; TRBD2 aligns across 16 bases. The CDR3 runs 19 residues. The trim removed 1 base at V and 9 bases at J, leaving 12 bases unmatched. Germline assignment: CDR1 SGHAT and CDR2 FQNNGV. CDR3 in amino acids: CASSLGGLAGGPSSVEQFF. In DNA form, the CDR3 reads TGTGCCAGCAGCTTAGGGGGACTAGCGGGAGGGCCATCATCGGTTGAGCAGTTCTTC.

The V call is TRBV7-8, the J call TRBJ1-1; D is undetermined. V shed 4 bases and J shed 5 bases, with 11 bases lying between them. Looked up from germline, CDR1 is SGHVS and CDR2 is FQNEAQ. The CDR3 is 13 amino acids. The CDR3 nucleotides are TGTGCCAGCAGCTCCCGGACGGGGACTGAAGCTTTCTTT. Its translation is CASSSRTGTEAFF.

V and J are TRBV19 and TRBJ1-5; the D gene is possibly TRBD1 (5 bases). Germline V CDR1 and CDR2: LNHDA, SQIVND (reference sequence). The length of the CDR3 is 14 residues. V lost 6 bases, J lost 4 bases, and 13 bases lay in between. CDR3 residues: CASSDGGGNQPQHF. DNA for the CDR3: TGTGCCAGTAGCGATGGGGGGGGGAATCAGCCCCAGCATTTT. Supplemented by reference TRBV19 and TRBJ1-5, the full variable domain reads DGGITQSPKYLFRKEGQNVTLSCEQNLNHDAMYWYRQDPGQGLRLIYYSQIVNDFQKGDIAEGYSVSREKKESFPLTVTSAQKNPTAFYLCASSDGGGNQPQHFGDGTRLSIL.

The V call is TRBV7-9, the J call TRBJ2-3, with a possible D match to TRBD2 (6 bases). Germline CDR1 and CDR2: SEHNR and FQNEAQ (reference sequence). CDR3 size: 15 residues. V shed 5 bases and J shed 2 bases, with 14 bases lying between them. CDR3 sequence reads: CASSLGDSATDTQYF. For the CDR3, the DNA is TGTGCCAGCAGCCTCGGGGACTCTGCCACAGATACGCAGTATTTT.

V usage is TRBV7-2 and J usage is TRBJ2-5; 9 bases are shared with TRBD2. Trimming removed 3 bases from V and 5 bases from J; junction bases left unmatched: 7. Germline lookup yields CDR1 SGHTA and CDR2 FQGNSA. The CDR3 spans 15 residues. CDR3 nucleotides: TGTGCCAGCAGCTTTAGCGGGGGCCCTCTGGAGACCCAGTACTTC. It codes for CASSFSGGPLETQYF.

This clone was seen once. V and J are TRBV29-1 and TRBJ2-7; 8 nucleotides line up with TRBD1. This CDR3 region has 15 residues. J lost 4 bases, V lost 7 bases, and 15 bases had no gene match. Germline values: CDR1 SQVTM, CDR2 ANQGSEA. CDR3 sequence: CSAQPYRGDGYEQYF. The CDR3 DNA reads TGCAGCGCTCAACCCTACAGGGGGGACGGGTACGAGCAGTACTTC.

The V call is TRBV7-9, the J call TRBJ1-2; TRBD1 might be the D (5 bases). Germline assignment: CDR1 SEHNR and CDR2 FQNEAQ (reference sequence). CDR3 length: 14 residues. Trimming pared 3 bases from V and 6 bases from J, leaving 14 bases between. This CDR3 is CASSLWGDKNGYTF. CDR3 nucleotides: TGTGCCAGCAGCTTGTGGGGCGATAAGAATGGCTACACCTTC.

This clone was counted many times. V and J are TRBV15 and TRBJ1-2; D gene unclear. V was pared by 0 bases and J by 7 bases, with 12 bases between. Germline CDR1 is LNHNV and CDR2 is YYDKDF (reference sequence). This CDR3 has 14 amino acids. The CDR3 spells CATSREGQAGGYTF. In DNA, the CDR3 is TGTGCCACCAGCAGAGAAGGGCAGGCGGGTGGCTACACCTTC.

The chain links TRBV18 to TRBJ1-4; D is ambiguous. The CDR3 runs to 13 residues. The V end was cut by 6 bases, the J end by 8 bases, with 13 bases between. CDR1 KGHSH and CDR2 LQKENI come from the germline V gene. The CDR3 sequence is CASSFGFGEKLFF. In nucleotides, the CDR3 is TGTGCCAGCTCCTTCGGGTTTGGAGAAAAACTGTTTTTT.

The J gene is TRBJ2-7, the V gene TRBV29-1, with TRBD2 matching 8 bases. In germline, CDR1 is SQVTM, CDR2 ANQGSEA. V was clipped by 2 bases and J by 3 bases; unmatched bases: 0. The CDR3 is 12 residues long. CDR3 in DNA: TGCAGCGTTGAACTAGCGGGCTACGAGCAGTACTTC. It codes for CSVELAGYEQYF.

This clone was seen just once. Just one base apart from a much larger clone, this may be a read error. This chain joins TRBV6-5 and TRBJ2-7; 8 bases are shared with TRBD1. Germline-derived CDR1 and CDR2 are MNHEY and SVGAGI. V shed 10 bases, J shed 3 bases, and the junction held 5 bases outside the gene matches. The CDR3 is 12 residues long. The CDR3 here is CATGQGSYEQYF. The CDR3 nucleotides are TGTGCCACCGGACAGGGAAGCTACGAGCAGTACTTC.

This clone was detected only a few times. The gene calls are TRBV28 and TRBJ2-3; 7 nucleotides align to TRBD1. Germline values: CDR1 MDHEN, CDR2 SYDVKM. This CDR3 is 13 amino acids long. Unmatched junction bases numbered 2, after V lost 8 bases and J lost 0 bases. The CDR3 loop reads CASRDRSTDTQYF. CDR3 nucleotides: TGTGCCAGCCGGGACAGAAGCACAGATACGCAGTATTTT.

V gene TRBV7-3 combines with J gene TRBJ1-2, with TRBD1 as a possible D gene (5 bases). Trimming shortened V by 5 bases and J by 6 bases, and 19 bases separated the two germline ends. The CDR3 totals 15 residues. CDR1 is SGHTA, CDR2 FQGTGA, per germline. CDR3 residues: CASSPGTTGIDGYTF. For the CDR3, the DNA is TGTGCCAGCAGCCCAGGGACTACGGGGATCGATGGCTACACCTTC.

In this sample, this clone turned up once. The rearrangement joins TRBV27 to TRBJ1-2; D remains unclear. In germline, CDR1 is MNHEY, CDR2 SMNVEV (reference sequence). V shed 0 bases and J shed 5 bases, with 16 bases lying between them. The CDR3 contains 16 residues. Written as DNA, the CDR3 is TGTGCCAGCAGTTTATCGATTACCCCCCGGGGTTATGGCTACACCTTC. The encoded protein is CASSLSITPRGYGYTF.

J is TRBJ2-7 and V is TRBV27; the match to TRBD1 covers 9 bases. V gave up 6 bases and J gave up 1 base; unmatched junction bases: 4. CDR3 length: 14 residues. Germline CDR1 is MNHEY and CDR2 is SMNVEV (reference sequence). CDR3 amino acids: CASRRQGDSYEQYF. As DNA, the CDR3 is TGTGCCAGCAGAAGACAGGGGGATTCCTACGAGCAGTACTTC.

The V call is TRBV19, the J call TRBJ2-1; D gene ambiguous. With 5 bases removed from V and 8 bases from J, the gap between germline ends came to 10 bases. This CDR3 has 12 residues. Germline values: CDR1 LNHDA, CDR2 SQIVND (reference sequence). The CDR3 spells CASSSGFDEQFF. CDR3 bases: TGTGCCAGTAGTTCCGGGTTTGATGAGCAGTTCTTC.

This clone has only a few counts. J is TRBJ1-1 and V is TRBV9; TRBD1 aligns across 7 bases. The V segment lost 0 bases and the J segment 5 bases; nucleotides outside the gene matches: 4. From germline, CDR1 is SGDLS and CDR2 YYNGEE. This CDR3 has 14 amino acids. The CDR3 loop reads CASSVGDRQTEAFF. CDR3 sequence (DNA): TGTGCCAGCAGCGTAGGGGACAGACAAACTGAAGCTTTCTTT. Full variable domain (outside the CDR3, taken from reference TRBV9 and TRBJ1-1): DSGVTQTPKHLITATGQRVTLRCSPRSGDLSVYWYQQSLDQGLQFLIQYYNGEERAKGNILERFSAQQFPDLHSELNLSSLELGDSALYFCASSVGDRQTEAFFGQGTRLTVV.

This chain uses TRBV30 with TRBJ2-7; D remains unclear. CDR1 and CDR2 from the germline V gene are GTSNPN and SVGIG (reference sequence). Between the trimmed V and J ends, which lost 3 bases and 0 bases, there was a span of 9 bases. The CDR3 spans 13 residues. Here the CDR3 reads CAWRTPSSYEQYF. In DNA, the CDR3 is TGTGCCTGGAGGACACCGAGCTCCTACGAGCAGTACTTC.

The gene calls are TRBV28 and TRBJ2-7, with TRBD2 identical over 11 bases. CDR1 is MDHEN, CDR2 SYDVKM, per germline. V trimming: 6 bases; J trimming: 3 bases; junction bases outside the gene matches: 13. The CDR3 length is 17 residues. Here the CDR3 reads CASREFSGGAENYEQYF. DNA of the CDR3: TGTGCCAGCAGAGAATTTAGCGGGGGGGCGGAAAACTACGAGCAGTACTTC. The full variable domain, in which reference TRBV28 and TRBJ2-7 provide the parts outside the CDR3, is DVKVTQSSRYLVKRTGEKVFLECVQDMDHENMFWYRQDPGLGLRLIYFSYDVKMKEKGDIPEGYSVSREKKERFSLILESASTNQTSMYLCASREFSGGAENYEQYFGPGTRLTVT.

J is TRBJ1-1 and V is TRBV19; no firm D call. The germline V gene encodes CDR1 LNHDA and CDR2 SQIVND (reference sequence). The CDR3 runs to 13 residues. V was trimmed by 7 bases and J by 1 base, leaving 10 bases between them. The CDR3 DNA follows: TGTGCCAGTATCCATAGCGGGAACACTGAAGCTTTCTTT. Protein product: CASIHSGNTEAFF. Drawing the rest from reference TRBV19 and TRBJ1-1, the complete variable domain is DGGITQSPKYLFRKEGQNVTLSCEQNLNHDAMYWYRQDPGQGLRLIYYSQIVNDFQKGDIAEGYSVSREKKESFPLTVTSAQKNPTAFYLCASIHSGNTEAFFGQGTRLTVV.

V is TRBV4-2 and J is TRBJ1-1; D not resolved. Germline CDR1 reads LGHNA; CDR2 reads YNFKEQ. V was clipped by 3 bases and J by 6 bases, with 14 bases between them. The CDR3 consists of 14 residues. The DNA for the CDR3 is TGTGCCAGCAGCCAGGGAGGCGCGAGGGCTGAAGCTTTCTTT. Its translation is CASSQGGARAEAFF.